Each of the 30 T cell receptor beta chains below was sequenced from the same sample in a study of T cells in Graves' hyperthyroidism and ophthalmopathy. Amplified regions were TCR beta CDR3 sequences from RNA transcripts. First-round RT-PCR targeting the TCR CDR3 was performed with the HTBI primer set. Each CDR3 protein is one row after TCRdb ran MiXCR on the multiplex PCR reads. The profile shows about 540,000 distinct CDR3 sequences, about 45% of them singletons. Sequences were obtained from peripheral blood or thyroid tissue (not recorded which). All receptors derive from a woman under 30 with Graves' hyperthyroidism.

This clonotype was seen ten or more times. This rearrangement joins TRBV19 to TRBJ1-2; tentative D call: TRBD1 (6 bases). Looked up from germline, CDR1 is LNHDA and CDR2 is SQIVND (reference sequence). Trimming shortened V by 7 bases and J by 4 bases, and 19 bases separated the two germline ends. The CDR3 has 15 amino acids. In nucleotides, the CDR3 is TGTGCCAGTAAACGAGCGGGGGCGAGCAGCTATGGCTACACCTTC. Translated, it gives CASKRAGASSYGYTF. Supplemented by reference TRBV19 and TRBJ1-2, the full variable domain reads DGGITQSPKYLFRKEGQNVTLSCEQNLNHDAMYWYRQDPGQGLRLIYYSQIVNDFQKGDIAEGYSVSREKKESFPLTVTSAQKNPTAFYLCASKRAGASSYGYTFGSGTRLTVV.

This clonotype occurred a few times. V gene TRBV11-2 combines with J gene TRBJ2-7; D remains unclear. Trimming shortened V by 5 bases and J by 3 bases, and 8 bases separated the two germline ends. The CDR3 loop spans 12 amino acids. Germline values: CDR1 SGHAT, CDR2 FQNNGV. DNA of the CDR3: TGTGCCAGCAGCCATAGAAACTACGAGCAGTACTTC. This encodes CASSHRNYEQYF.

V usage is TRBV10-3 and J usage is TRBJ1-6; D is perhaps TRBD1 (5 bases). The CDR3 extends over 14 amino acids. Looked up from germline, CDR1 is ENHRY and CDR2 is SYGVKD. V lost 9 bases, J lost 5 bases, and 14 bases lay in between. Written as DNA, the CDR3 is TGTGCCATTGAACCGGGACTTAATAATTCACCCCTCCACTTT. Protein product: CAIEPGLNNSPLHF.

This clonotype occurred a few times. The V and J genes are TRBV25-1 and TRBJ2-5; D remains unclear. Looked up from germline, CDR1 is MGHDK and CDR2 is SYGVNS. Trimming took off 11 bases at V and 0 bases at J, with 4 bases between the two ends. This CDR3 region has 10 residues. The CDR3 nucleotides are TGTGCCTCAGACCAAGAGACCCAGTACTTC. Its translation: CASDQETQYF.

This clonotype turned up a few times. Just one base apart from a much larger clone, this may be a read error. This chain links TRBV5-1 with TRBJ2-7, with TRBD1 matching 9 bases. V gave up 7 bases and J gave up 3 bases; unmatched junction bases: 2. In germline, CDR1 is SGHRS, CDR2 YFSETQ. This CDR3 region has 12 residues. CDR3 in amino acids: CASADRGYEQYF. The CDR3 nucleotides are TGCGCCAGCGCGGACAGGGGCTACGAGCAGTACTTC.

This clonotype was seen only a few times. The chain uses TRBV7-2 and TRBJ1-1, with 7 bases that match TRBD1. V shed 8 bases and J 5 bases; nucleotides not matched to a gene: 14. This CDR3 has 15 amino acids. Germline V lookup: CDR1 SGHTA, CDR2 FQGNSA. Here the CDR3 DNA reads TGTGCCAGCGTCCCGATGACAGGGTCCACAACTGAAGCTTTCTTT. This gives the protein CASVPMTGSTTEAFF. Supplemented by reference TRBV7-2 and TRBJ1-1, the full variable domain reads GAGVSQSPSNKVTEKGKDVELRCDPISGHTALYWYRQSLGQGLEFLIYFQGNSAPDKSGLPSDRFSAERTGGSVSTLTIQRTQQEDSAVYLCASVPMTGSTTEAFFGQGTRLTVV.

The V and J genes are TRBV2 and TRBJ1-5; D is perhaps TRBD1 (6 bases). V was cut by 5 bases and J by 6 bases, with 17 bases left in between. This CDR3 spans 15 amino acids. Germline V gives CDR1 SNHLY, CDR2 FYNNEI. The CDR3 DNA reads TGTGCCAGCAGTACAGGGCCACGGGGGAGTCAGCCCCAGCATTTT. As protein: CASSTGPRGSQPQHF. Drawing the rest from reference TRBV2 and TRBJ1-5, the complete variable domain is EPEVTQTPSHQVTQMGQEVILRCVPISNHLYFYWYRQILGQKVEFLVSFYNNEISEKSEIFDDQFSVERPDGSNFTLKIRSTKLEDSAMYFCASSTGPRGSQPQHFGDGTRLSIL.

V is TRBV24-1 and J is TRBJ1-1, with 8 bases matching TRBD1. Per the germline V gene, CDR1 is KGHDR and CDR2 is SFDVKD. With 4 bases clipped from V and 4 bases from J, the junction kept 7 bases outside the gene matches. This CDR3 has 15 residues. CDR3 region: CATSESGQVRTEAFF. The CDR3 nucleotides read TGTGCCACCAGTGAGTCGGGACAGGTACGCACTGAAGCTTTCTTT.

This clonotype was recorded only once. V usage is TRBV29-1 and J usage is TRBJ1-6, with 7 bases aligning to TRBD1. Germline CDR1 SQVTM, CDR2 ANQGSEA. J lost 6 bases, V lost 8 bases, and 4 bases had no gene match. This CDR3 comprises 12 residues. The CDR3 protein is CSQTGSNSPLHF. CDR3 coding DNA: TGCAGCCAGACAGGGAGTAATTCACCCCTCCACTTT.

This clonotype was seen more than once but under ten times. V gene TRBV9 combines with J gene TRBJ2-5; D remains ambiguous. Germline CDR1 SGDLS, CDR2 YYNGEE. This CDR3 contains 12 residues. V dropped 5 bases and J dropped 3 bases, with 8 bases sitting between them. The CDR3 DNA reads TGTGCCAGCAGTTATCTAGAAGAGACCCAGTACTTC. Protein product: CASSYLEETQYF.

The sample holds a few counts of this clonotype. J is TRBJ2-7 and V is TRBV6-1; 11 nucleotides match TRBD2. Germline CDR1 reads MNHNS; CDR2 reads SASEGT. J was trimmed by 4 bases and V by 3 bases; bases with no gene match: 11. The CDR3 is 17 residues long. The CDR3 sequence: CASSDALPSGRLYEQYF. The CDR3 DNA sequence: TGTGCCAGCAGTGACGCCCTTCCTAGCGGGAGGTTATACGAGCAGTACTTC.

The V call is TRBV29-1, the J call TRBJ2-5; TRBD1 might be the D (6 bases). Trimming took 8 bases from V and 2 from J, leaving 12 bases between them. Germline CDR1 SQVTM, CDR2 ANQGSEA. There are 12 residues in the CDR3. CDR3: CSPGHRQETQYF. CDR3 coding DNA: TGCAGCCCGGGACATCGGCAAGAGACCCAGTACTTC.

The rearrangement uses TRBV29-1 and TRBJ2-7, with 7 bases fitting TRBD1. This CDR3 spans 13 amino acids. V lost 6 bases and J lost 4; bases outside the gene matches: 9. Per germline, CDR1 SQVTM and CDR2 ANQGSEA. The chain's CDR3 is CSVPGTAPYEQYF. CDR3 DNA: TGCAGCGTGCCCGGGACAGCCCCTTACGAGCAGTACTTC.

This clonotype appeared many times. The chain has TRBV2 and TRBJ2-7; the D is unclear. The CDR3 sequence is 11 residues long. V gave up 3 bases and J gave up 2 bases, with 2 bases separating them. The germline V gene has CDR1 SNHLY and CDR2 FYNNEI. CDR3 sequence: CASSETYEQYF. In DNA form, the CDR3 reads TGTGCCAGCAGTGAGACCTACGAGCAGTACTTC.

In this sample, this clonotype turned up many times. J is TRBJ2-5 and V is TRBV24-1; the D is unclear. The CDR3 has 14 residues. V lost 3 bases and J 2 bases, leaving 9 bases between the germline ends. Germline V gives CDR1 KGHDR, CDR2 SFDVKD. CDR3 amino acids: CATSDLDFQETQYF. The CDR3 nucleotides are TGTGCCACCAGTGATCTGGATTTTCAAGAGACCCAGTACTTC.

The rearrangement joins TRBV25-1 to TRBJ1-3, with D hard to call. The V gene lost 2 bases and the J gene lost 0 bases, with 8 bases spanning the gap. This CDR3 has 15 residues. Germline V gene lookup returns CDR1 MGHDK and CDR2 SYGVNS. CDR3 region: CASSEGPGSGNTIYF. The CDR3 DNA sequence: TGTGCCAGCAGTGAAGGTCCGGGCTCTGGAAACACCATATATTTT.

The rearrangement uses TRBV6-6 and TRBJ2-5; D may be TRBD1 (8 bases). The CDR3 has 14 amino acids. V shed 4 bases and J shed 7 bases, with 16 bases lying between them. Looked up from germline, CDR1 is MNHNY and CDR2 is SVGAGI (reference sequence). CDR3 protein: CASSLSTGGGTQYF. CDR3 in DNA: TGTGCCAGCAGTTTATCTACAGGGGGGGGGACCCAGTACTTC.

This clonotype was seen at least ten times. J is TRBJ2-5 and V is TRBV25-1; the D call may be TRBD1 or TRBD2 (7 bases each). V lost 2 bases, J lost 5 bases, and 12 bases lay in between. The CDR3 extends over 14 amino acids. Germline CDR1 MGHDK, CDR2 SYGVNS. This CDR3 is CASSEAGGAETQYF. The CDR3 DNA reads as TGTGCCAGCAGTGAAGCAGGGGGGGCGGAGACCCAGTACTTC.

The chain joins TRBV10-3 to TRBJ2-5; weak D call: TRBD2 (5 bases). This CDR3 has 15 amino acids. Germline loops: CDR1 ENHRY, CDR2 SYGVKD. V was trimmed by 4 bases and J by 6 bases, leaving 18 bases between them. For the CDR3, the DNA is TGTGCCATCAGTGCTCCTAGCCTGGGTGCACAGACCCAGTACTTC. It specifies CAISAPSLGAQTQYF.

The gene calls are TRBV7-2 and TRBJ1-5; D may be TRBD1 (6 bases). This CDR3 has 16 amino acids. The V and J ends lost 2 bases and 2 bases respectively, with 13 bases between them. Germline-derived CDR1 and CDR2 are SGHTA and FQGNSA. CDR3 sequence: CASSLQGGRGNQPQHF. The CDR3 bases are TGTGCCAGCAGCTTACAAGGGGGGAGAGGCAATCAGCCCCAGCATTTT.

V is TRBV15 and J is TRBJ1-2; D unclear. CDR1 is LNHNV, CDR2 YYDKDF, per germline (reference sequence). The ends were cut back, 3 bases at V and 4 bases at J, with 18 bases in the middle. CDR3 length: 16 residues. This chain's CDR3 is CATSSLETRSLYGYTF. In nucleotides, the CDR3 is TGTGCCACCAGCAGCTTGGAGACGAGGTCGCTCTATGGCTACACCTTC.

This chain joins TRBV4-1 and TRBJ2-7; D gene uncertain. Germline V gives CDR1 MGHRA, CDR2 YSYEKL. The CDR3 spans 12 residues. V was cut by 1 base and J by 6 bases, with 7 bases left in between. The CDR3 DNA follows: TGCGCCAGCAGCCAAGTCGGCGCCGAGCAGTACTTC. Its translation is CASSQVGAEQYF.

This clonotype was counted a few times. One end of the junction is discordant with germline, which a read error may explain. The CDR3 sequence is CASSSHGNGNYGYTF. Written as DNA, the CDR3 is TGTGCCAGCAGTAGTCACGGGAATGGCAACTATGGCTACACCTTC. J is TRBJ1-2 and V is TRBV10-3; D unresolved. This CDR3 has 15 amino acids. In germline, CDR1 is ENHRY, CDR2 SYGVKD.

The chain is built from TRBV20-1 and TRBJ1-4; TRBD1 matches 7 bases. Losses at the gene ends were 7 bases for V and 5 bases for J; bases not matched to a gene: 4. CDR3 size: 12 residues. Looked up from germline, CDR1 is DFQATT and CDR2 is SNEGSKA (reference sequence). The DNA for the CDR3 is TGCAGTGTTCCGGGACAGAATGAAAAACTGTTTTTT. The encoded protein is CSVPGQNEKLFF.

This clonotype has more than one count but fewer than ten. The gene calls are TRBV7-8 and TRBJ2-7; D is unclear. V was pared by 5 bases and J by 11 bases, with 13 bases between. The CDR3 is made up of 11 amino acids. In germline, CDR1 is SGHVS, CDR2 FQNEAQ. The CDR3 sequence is CASSHEVIKYF. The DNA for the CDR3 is TGTGCCAGCAGCCACGAGGTCATTAAGTACTTC.

CDR3 in amino acids: CASSERRNTGELFF. The CDR3 DNA is TGTGCCAGCAGTGAAAGACGGAACACCGGGGAGCTGTTTTTT. The chain combines TRBV2 with TRBJ2-2, with no clear D. The CDR3 runs to 14 residues. With 2 bases removed from V and 1 base from J, the gap between germline ends came to 5 bases. Per germline, CDR1 SNHLY and CDR2 FYNNEI.

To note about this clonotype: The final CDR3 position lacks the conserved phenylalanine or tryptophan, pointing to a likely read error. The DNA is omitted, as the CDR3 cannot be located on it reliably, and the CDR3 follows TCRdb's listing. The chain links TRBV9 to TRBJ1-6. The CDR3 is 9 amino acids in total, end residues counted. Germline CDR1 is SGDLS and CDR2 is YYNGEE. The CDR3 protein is CASSVGGTS.

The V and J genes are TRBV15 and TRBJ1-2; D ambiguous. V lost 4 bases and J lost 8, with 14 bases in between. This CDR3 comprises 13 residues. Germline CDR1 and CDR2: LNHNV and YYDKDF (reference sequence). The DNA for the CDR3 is TGTGCCACCAGCACGTCGAGCTCGGGGGGCTACACCTTC. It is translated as CATSTSSSGGYTF.

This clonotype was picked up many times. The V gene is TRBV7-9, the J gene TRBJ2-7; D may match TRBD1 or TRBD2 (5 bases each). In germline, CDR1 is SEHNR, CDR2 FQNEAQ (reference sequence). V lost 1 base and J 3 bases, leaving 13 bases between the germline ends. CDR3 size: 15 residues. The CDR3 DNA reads TGTGCCAGCAGCTTAGAAGCAGGGACGAACTACGAGCAGTACTTC. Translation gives CASSLEAGTNYEQYF.

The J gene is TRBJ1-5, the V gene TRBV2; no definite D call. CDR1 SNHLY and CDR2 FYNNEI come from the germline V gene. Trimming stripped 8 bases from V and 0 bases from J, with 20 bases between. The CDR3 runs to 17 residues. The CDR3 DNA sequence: TGTGCCAGCGGGGTCATGTCGGCGCCTCTTAGCAATCAGCCCCAGCATTTT. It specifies CASGVMSAPLSNQPQHF.